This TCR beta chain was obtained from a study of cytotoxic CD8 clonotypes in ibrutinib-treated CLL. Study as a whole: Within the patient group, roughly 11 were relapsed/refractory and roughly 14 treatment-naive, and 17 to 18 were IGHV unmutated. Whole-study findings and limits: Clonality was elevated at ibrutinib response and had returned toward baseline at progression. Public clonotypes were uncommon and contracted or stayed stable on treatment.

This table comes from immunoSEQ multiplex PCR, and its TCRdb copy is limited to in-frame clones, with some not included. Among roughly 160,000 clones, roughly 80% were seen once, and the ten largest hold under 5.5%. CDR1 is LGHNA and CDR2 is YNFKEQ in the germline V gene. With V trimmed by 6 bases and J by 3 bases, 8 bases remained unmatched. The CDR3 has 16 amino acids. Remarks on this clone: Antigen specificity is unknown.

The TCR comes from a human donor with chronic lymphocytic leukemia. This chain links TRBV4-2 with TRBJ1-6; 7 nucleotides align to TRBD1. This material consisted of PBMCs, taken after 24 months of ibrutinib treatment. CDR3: CASSRGQASYNSPLHF. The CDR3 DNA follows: TGTGCCAGCAGTCGCGGACAGGCAAGCTATAATTCACCCCTCCACTTT.